This T cell receptor (beta chain) stems from a study of post-analysis software for immune sequencing data. Study-level background: Included among the disease courses, which were recorded for the cohort, were relapsing-remitting, secondary progressive and progressive-relapsing multiple sclerosis.

The CDR3 spans 12 residues. As concerns this clonotype: Its antigen remains unidentified.

Study-level results: Significantly lower normalized Chao1 diversity was found in patients with multiple sclerosis relative to controls. Patients had higher frequencies than controls of roughly five TRBV segments, including TRBV5-6, TRBV5-1 and TRBV20-1. F measure clustering grouped samples strongly by preparation batch.

Unique molecular identifiers had been added to the TCR beta cDNA libraries. Each CDR3 protein gets one entry after TCRdb re-called the PCR reads with MiXCR. Here the sample spans approximately 630,000 distinct CDR3 sequences, approximately 60% being singletons. Sequenced: blood. The chain recombines TRBV12-3 or TRBV12-4 with TRBJ2-4, with D unresolved. The J call may be mistaken, given a closer DNA end match to TRBJ2-7. This TCR was recovered from a girl aged 2 to 10 with multiple sclerosis. The CDR3 DNA sequence: TGTGCCAGCGGGTCCGATAGTAACGAGCAGTACTTC. Protein product: CASGSDSNEQYF.